A selection of T cell receptor beta chains follows, all from one sample in a study of CD8 T cells in Susac syndrome. TCRdb itself ran the immunoSEQ multiplex PCR reads through MiXCR, one entry per CDR3 protein. The data hold roughly 200,000 distinct CDR3 sequences, with 90% to 96% observed a single time. The specimen was CD4+ T cells from PBMCs. The receptors were gathered from a human donor with multiple sclerosis. CDR3s include the opening cysteine and the closing phenylalanine or tryptophan. D genes are given only for firm matches. The size entry is marked missing in some rows and otherwise reads once, few, many or a size class.

CDR3,DNA,size,D,J,length,V
CASSVGLAKNIQYF,TGTGCCAGCAGCGTAGGGCTAGCCAAAAACATTCAGTACTTC,.,.,TRBJ2-4,14,TRBV6-6
CASSVAGGLNEQFF,TGTGCCAGCAGCGTGGCGGGGGGCTTAAATGAGCAGTTCTTC,.,TRBD2,TRBJ2-1,14,TRBV9
CSVFDRLEQYF,TGCAGCGTCTTCGACAGGCTGGAGCAGTACTTC,.,.,TRBJ2-7,11,TRBV29-1
CASSPSGHQETQYF,TGCGCCAGCAGCCCTAGCGGCCACCAAGAGACCCAGTACTTC,.,TRBD2,TRBJ2-5,14,TRBV4-1
CASSLAGTGRHEQYF,TGTGCCAGCAGCTTAGCTGGGACAGGGAGACACGAGCAGTACTTC,.,TRBD1,TRBJ2-7,15,TRBV7-2
CSVAVGGGNYGYTF,TGCAGCGTAGCTGTCGGGGGAGGAAACTATGGCTACACCTTC,.,.,TRBJ1-2,14,TRBV29-1
CASSLLSTPFEQYF,TGTGCCAGCAGTTTACTCAGCACTCCTTTTGAGCAGTACTTC,.,.,TRBJ2-7,14,TRBV12-3/TRBV12-4
CASSPRRSNTGELFF,TGTGCCAGCAGTCCCCGGCGGTCGAACACCGGGGAGCTGTTTTTT,.,.,TRBJ2-2,15,TRBV7-3
CASSLRTNYGYTF,TGTGCCAGCAGCCTTAGGACTAACTATGGCTACACCTTC,.,.,TRBJ1-2,13,TRBV13
CASGRRKPYEQYF,TGTGCCAGCGGCCGAAGGAAGCCCTACGAGCAGTACTTC,.,.,TRBJ2-7,13,TRBV11-1
CSAHRTGQKEETQYF,TGCAGCGCACACCGCACGGGACAGAAAGAAGAGACCCAGTACTTC,.,TRBD1,TRBJ2-5,15,TRBV29-1
CASSPWATVNQPQHF,TGTGCCAGCAGCCCTTGGGCCACGGTCAATCAGCCCCAGCATTTT,once,.,TRBJ1-5,15,TRBV9
CASSPPATMNTEAFF,TGTGCCAGCTCACCACCGGCGACAATGAACACTGAAGCTTTCTTT,.,.,TRBJ1-1,15,TRBV18
CASSHNGDGYTF,TGTGCCAGCAGCCACAATGGCGATGGCTACACCTTC,once,.,TRBJ1-2,12,TRBV3-1
CAWGGGGEKLFF,TGTGCCTGGGGAGGAGGGGGTGAAAAACTGTTTTTT,.,.,TRBJ1-4,12,TRBV30
CASWQRGVTDTQYF,TGTGCCAGCTGGCAGCGGGGGGTCACAGATACGCAGTATTTT,.,TRBD2,TRBJ2-3,14,TRBV27
CASRGRGGLRAQETQYF,TGTGCCAGCAGAGGGCGGGGGGGCCTAAGGGCACAAGAGACCCAGTACTTC,once,TRBD2,TRBJ2-5,17,TRBV6-1
CASSFRGRGANVLTF,TGTGCCAGCAGTTTCCGGGGGCGCGGGGCCAACGTCCTGACTTTC,.,.,TRBJ2-6,15,TRBV12-3/TRBV12-4
CSARAGRGGETQYF,TGCAGTGCTAGAGCGGGTAGAGGGGGGGAGACCCAGTACTTC,.,.,TRBJ2-5,14,TRBV20-1
CATQRGGGTDTQYF,TGTGCCACGCAGCGGGGGGGCGGCACAGATACGCAGTATTTT,.,TRBD2,TRBJ2-3,14,TRBV15
CASSRTTGTGTYNEQFF,TGTGCCAGCAGTAGGACCACCGGGACAGGGACCTACAATGAGCAGTTCTTC,.,TRBD1,TRBJ2-1,17,TRBV27
CATSNRGLTSPLHF,TGTGCCACCAGCAACAGGGGTCTAACGTCGCCCCTCCACTTT,.,TRBD1,TRBJ1-6,14,TRBV15
CASSYSGTGSSVSPLHF,TGTGCCAGCAGTTACTCCGGGACAGGGTCATCGGTTTCACCCCTCCACTTT,.,TRBD1,TRBJ1-6,17,TRBV6-5
CAWSVTRQLLSTDTQYF,TGTGCCTGGAGTGTTACCCGACAGCTCCTTAGCACAGATACGCAGTATTTT,.,.,TRBJ2-3,17,TRBV30
CASSRDTGFYNEQFF,TGTGCCAGCAGCAGGGACACAGGGTTCTACAATGAGCAGTTCTTC,.,.,TRBJ2-1,15,TRBV7-9
CSARGPLAGTYNEQFF,TGCAGTGCTAGAGGCCCACTAGCGGGGACCTACAATGAGCAGTTCTTC,.,TRBD2,TRBJ2-1,16,TRBV20-1
CASSWDRSTGELFF,TGCGCCAGCAGCTGGGACCGCTCTACCGGGGAGCTGTTTTTT,.,.,TRBJ2-2,14,TRBV5-1
CASSYSFRGTEAFF,TGTGCCAGCAGTTACTCGTTTCGCGGCACTGAAGCTTTCTTT,once,.,TRBJ1-1,14,TRBV6-5
CASSRSGGANEQFF,TGCGCCAGCAGCCGTAGCGGGGGGGCGAATGAGCAGTTCTTC,once,TRBD2,TRBJ2-1,14,TRBV4-1
CSVGAGIDSPLHF,TGCAGCGTTGGAGCAGGGATAGATTCACCCCTCCACTTT,.,.,TRBJ1-6,13,TRBV29-1
CASSRGGGQGGSPLHF,TGTGCCAGCAGCCGAGGCGGAGGACAGGGGGGTTCACCCCTCCACTTT,once,TRBD1,TRBJ1-6,16,TRBV3-1
CAWSVSGRGKGGYTF,TGTGCCTGGAGTGTATCGGGACGGGGGAAGGGTGGCTACACCTTC,.,.,TRBJ1-2,15,TRBV30
CSVDPMDRGAGDGYTF,TGCAGCGTTGATCCCATGGACAGGGGCGCGGGAGATGGCTACACCTTC,.,TRBD1,TRBJ1-2,16,TRBV29-1
CASSTPMMTVLYEQYF,TGTGCCAGCAGCACTCCTATGATGACAGTACTCTACGAGCAGTACTTC,.,.,TRBJ2-7,16,TRBV21-1
CASSAGTGGETQYF,TGTGCCAGCAGTGCAGGGACAGGGGGAGAGACCCAGTACTTC,.,TRBD1,TRBJ2-5,14,TRBV6-6
CASSSSRDRPEAFF,TGTGCCAGCAGCTCGTCCCGGGACAGGCCTGAAGCTTTCTTT,.,TRBD1,TRBJ1-1,14,TRBV7-8
CASSLQTGFNQPQHF,TGTGCCAGCAGTTTACAGACAGGGTTCAATCAGCCCCAGCATTTT,.,TRBD1,TRBJ1-5,15,TRBV12-3/TRBV12-4
CAWGEYFSYEQYF,TGTGCCTGGGGTGAATACTTCTCCTACGAGCAGTACTTC,.,.,TRBJ2-7,13,TRBV30
CASSPVAGSQPNEQFF,TGTGCCAGCTCACCAGTCGCAGGGTCACAGCCCAATGAGCAGTTCTTC,.,.,TRBJ2-1,16,TRBV18
CASRGTGTNTEAFF,TGTGCCAGCAGAGGAACAGGGACGAACACTGAAGCTTTCTTT,.,.,TRBJ1-1,14,TRBV25-1
CASSPSAGTYGYTF,TGCGCCAGCAGTCCATCCGCAGGGACGTATGGCTACACCTTC,.,.,TRBJ1-2,14,TRBV5-1
CSVEGGNPPYEQYF,TGCAGCGTTGAAGGGGGGAACCCGCCTTACGAGCAGTACTTC,.,.,TRBJ2-7,14,TRBV29-1
CASSLGPGRNQPQHF,TGTGCCAGCAGCTTAGGTCCGGGGCGCAATCAGCCCCAGCATTTT,.,.,TRBJ1-5,15,TRBV13
CASSLVISNQPQHF,TGTGCCAGCAGTTTAGTGATTTCCAATCAGCCCCAGCATTTT,.,.,TRBJ1-5,14,TRBV12-3/TRBV12-4
CASEPFGGQHTPRTQYF,TGTGCCAGTGAGCCATTCGGGGGACAGCACACACCTCGGACCCAGTACTTC,.,.,TRBJ2-5,17,TRBV27
CSVALAGGSETQYF,TGCAGCGTTGCGTTAGCGGGGGGAAGCGAGACCCAGTACTTC,.,TRBD2,TRBJ2-5,14,TRBV29-1
CSVEGRTNYGYTF,TGCAGCGTTGAGGGACGGACGAACTATGGCTACACCTTC,.,.,TRBJ1-2,13,TRBV29-1